One and the same sample provided the 26 T cell receptor beta chains below, sequenced in a study of shared clonotypes between healthy human individuals. Data came from immunoSEQ multiplex PCR; TCRdb stores just in-frame clones and leaves some out. Here the sample spans roughly 2.5 million clones, more than 90% being singletons. Sample: naive CD4+ T cells sorted from blood. Subset reported: CD45RA+ positively selected. Receptors were obtained from a man between 18 and 29 years old in good health.

The gene calls are TRBV9 and TRBJ2-3; D possibly matches TRBD1 or TRBD2 (5 bases each). In germline, CDR1 is SGDLS, CDR2 YYNGEE. This CDR3 has 17 residues. Trimming stripped 0 bases from V and 2 bases from J, with 16 bases between. As DNA, the CDR3 is TGTGCCAGCAGCGTAGACGGGGCCGCGTTTAACACAGATACGCAGTATTTT. It encodes CASSVDGAAFNTDTQYF. The whole variable domain, remainder taken from reference TRBV9 and TRBJ2-3, is DSGVTQTPKHLITATGQRVTLRCSPRSGDLSVYWYQQSLDQGLQFLIQYYNGEERAKGNILERFSAQQFPDLHSELNLSSLELGDSALYFCASSVDGAAFNTDTQYFGPGTRLTVL.

This sequence joins TRBV25-1 and TRBJ2-3; the D gene could be TRBD1 or TRBD2 (7 bases each). The CDR3 is 13 amino acids. Trimming left V 4 bases short and J 7 bases short, with 12 bases between. The germline CDR1 and CDR2 sequences are MGHDK and SYGVNS. DNA of the CDR3: TGTGCCAGCAGTGGACAGGGAGGGTATACGCAGTATTTT. Its protein product is CASSGQGGYTQYF. Full variable domain (remainder filled in from reference TRBV25-1 and TRBJ2-3): EADIYQTPRYLVIGTGKKITLECSQTMGHDKMYWYQQDPGMELHLIHYSYGVNSTEKGDLSSESTVSRIRTEHFPLTLESARPSHTSQYLCASSGQGGYTQYFGPGTRLTVL.

The chain recombines TRBV5-1 with TRBJ1-1; D uncertain. The CDR3 is 15 amino acids. Germline values: CDR1 SGHRS, CDR2 YFSETQ. Trimming stripped 0 bases from V and 11 bases from J, with 20 bases between. The CDR3 bases are TGCGCCAGCAGCTTGGCCGCACAGACCGAGGCTGGCGCTTTCTTT. Translating it yields CASSLAAQTEAGAFF.

V gene TRBV5-1 combines with J gene TRBJ2-1; TRBD1 matches at 7 bases. V dropped 5 bases and J dropped 6; count of bases not matched to a gene: 5. This CDR3 is 13 amino acids long. From germline, CDR1 is SGHRS and CDR2 YFSETQ. The CDR3 here is CASREGAGNEQFF. CDR3 coding DNA: TGCGCCAGCAGAGAGGGGGCCGGCAATGAGCAGTTCTTC.

This clone was found a few times. The chain is built from TRBV29-1 and TRBJ1-1; 9 nucleotides match TRBD1. Looked up from germline, CDR1 is SQVTM and CDR2 is ANQGSEA. With 6 bases clipped from V and 0 bases from J, the junction kept 8 bases outside the gene matches. The CDR3 has 15 amino acids. In nucleotides, the CDR3 is TGCAGCGTGGACCGACAGGGGGATATGAACACTGAAGCTTTCTTT. It yields the protein CSVDRQGDMNTEAFF.

This clone has just one count. The CDR3 nucleotides read TGTGCCTGGATTGCCCGGACTAGCGGGGGGCAGTTCTTC. This translates into CAWIARTSGGQFF. The chain is built from TRBV30 and TRBJ2-1; the match to TRBD2 covers 13 bases. Germline lookup yields CDR1 GTSNPN and CDR2 SVGIG (reference sequence). The V gene end was trimmed by 4 bases and the J gene end by 12 bases; junction bases not matched to a gene: 6. The CDR3 length is 13 residues.

This clone was seen a single time. V and J are TRBV19 and TRBJ2-3; 8 bases align to TRBD1. The CDR3 has 14 amino acids. After removal of 5 bases from V and 4 bases from J, the junction contained 5 bases not matched to a gene. Per the germline V gene, CDR1 is LNHDA and CDR2 is SQIVND (reference sequence). The CDR3 nucleotides read TGTGCCAGTAGTCCCGGACAGGGTGCAGATACGCAGTATTTT. The encoded protein is CASSPGQGADTQYF.

V is TRBV6-1 and J is TRBJ1-5; D unresolved. This CDR3 has 18 amino acids. Germline CDR1 is MNHNS and CDR2 is SASEGT. The ends were cut back, 3 bases at V and 2 bases at J, with 20 bases in the middle. CDR3 in amino acids: CASSEGSRLVLGNQPQHF. The CDR3 coding sequence is TGTGCCAGCAGTGAGGGAAGTCGGTTGGTGTTGGGCAATCAGCCCCAGCATTTT.

V usage is TRBV7-2 and J usage is TRBJ2-7; 12 positions match TRBD1. J lost 9 bases, V lost 5 bases, and 8 bases had no gene match. The CDR3 extends over 14 amino acids. Germline V gives CDR1 SGHTA, CDR2 FQGNSA. CDR3 loop: CASSSGTGGVGQYF. In DNA form, the CDR3 reads TGTGCCAGCAGCAGTGGGACAGGGGGCGTAGGGCAGTACTTC.

Points on this clone: Other DNA sequences within the sample encode an identical CDR3. The chain combines TRBV4-1 with TRBJ1-2; no clear D gene. Trimming cost V 0 bases and J 5 bases, with 7 bases left between them. Germline V gene sequence: CDR1 MGHRA, CDR2 YSYEKL. CDR3 length: 13 residues. The CDR3 DNA reads as TGCGCCAGCAGCCAAGATACCAGTTATGGCTACACCTTC. It specifies CASSQDTSYGYTF.

This clone was detected once. The chain has TRBV6-5 and TRBJ2-3, with D possibly matching TRBD1 (6 bases). Trimming removed 2 bases at V and 11 bases at J, with 11 bases between. The CDR3 covers 12 residues. CDR1 MNHEY and CDR2 SVGAGI come from the germline V gene. This chain's CDR3 is CASSYPQGRQYF. As DNA, the CDR3 is TGTGCCAGCAGTTACCCTCAGGGGAGGCAGTATTTT.

V is TRBV5-1 and J is TRBJ1-6; 7 nucleotides line up with TRBD1. Germline CDR1 SGHRS, CDR2 YFSETQ. The V segment lost 0 bases and the J segment 8 bases; nucleotides outside the gene matches: 8. This CDR3 comprises 16 residues. The chain's CDR3 is CASSLASGRGDSPLHF. CDR3 nucleotide sequence: TGCGCCAGCAGCTTGGCCAGTGGCAGGGGGGATTCACCCCTCCACTTT.

The chain uses TRBV28 and TRBJ1-6, with 10 nucleotides matching TRBD1. The CDR3 sequence is 15 residues long. Trimming cost V 7 bases and J 7 bases; bases outside gene matches: 7. From germline, CDR1 is MDHEN and CDR2 SYDVKM. This CDR3 is CASMSGQGWNSPLHF. Here the CDR3 DNA reads TGTGCCAGCATGTCGGGACAGGGGTGGAATTCACCCCTCCACTTT.

V gene TRBV5-6 combines with J gene TRBJ2-2; maybe TRBD1 (6 bases). CDR3 size: 15 residues. Germline CDR1 reads SGHDT; CDR2 reads YYEEEE. Trimming stripped 0 bases from V and 1 base from J, with 7 bases between. The CDR3 here is CASSLGRGNTGELFF. CDR3 in DNA: TGTGCCAGCAGCTTGGGCAGGGGGAACACCGGGGAGCTGTTTTTT. Full variable domain (outside the CDR3, taken from reference TRBV5-6 and TRBJ2-2): DAGVTQSPTHLIKTRGQQVTLRCSPKSGHDTVSWYQQALGQGPQFIFQYYEEEERQRGNFPDRFSGHQFPNYSSELNVNALLLGDSALYLCASSLGRGNTGELFFGEGSRLTVL.

This sequence joins TRBV5-1 and TRBJ2-4, with TRBD2 identical over 8 bases. The V gene's germline CDR1 is SGHRS and CDR2 YFSETQ. J gave up 0 bases and V 4 bases, and 6 bases lay outside the gene matches. The CDR3 spans 16 residues. The CDR3 loop reads CASSPGGALAKNIQYF. Written as DNA, the CDR3 is TGCGCCAGCAGCCCCGGGGGGGCTCTAGCCAAAAACATTCAGTACTTC.

CDR3 protein: CAWTRDRDFAFF. The CDR3 DNA sequence: TGTGCCTGGACTAGGGACAGGGATTTTGCTTTCTTT. This chain links TRBV30 with TRBJ1-1; 9 bases fit TRBD1. Per the germline V gene, CDR1 is GTSNPN and CDR2 is SVGIG (reference sequence). The V and J ends lost 4 bases and 11 bases, in that order; junction bases with no gene match: 8. The CDR3 runs 12 residues.

This clone has just one count. The CDR3 DNA is TGTGCCAGCAGCTTAGGGACTAGCGGGAGTATCGAGACCCAGTACTTC. Translation gives CASSLGTSGSIETQYF. J is TRBJ2-5 and V is TRBV7-9; 13 bases are a match to TRBD2. Germline CDR1 SEHNR, CDR2 FQNEAQ (reference sequence). V gave up 1 base and J gave up 5 bases; unmatched junction bases: 4. There are 16 residues in the CDR3.

This clone appeared a single time. The J gene is TRBJ2-3, the V gene TRBV15; D is perhaps TRBD1 or TRBD2 (6 bases each). V was cut by 5 bases and J by 3 bases, with 18 bases left in between. Germline V gives CDR1 LNHNV, CDR2 YYDKDF (reference sequence). CDR3 size: 16 residues. CDR3 sequence reads: CATSPLGAGGTDTQYF. The CDR3 DNA sequence: TGTGCCACCAGCCCACTGGGGGCCGGGGGTACAGATACGCAGTATTTT.

The chain couples TRBV7-9 to TRBJ2-1, with 9 bases that match TRBD2. Trimming cost V 5 bases and J 8 bases; bases outside gene matches: 13. The CDR3 has 16 residues. Looked up from germline, CDR1 is SEHNR and CDR2 is FQNEAQ (reference sequence). For the CDR3, the DNA is TGTGCCAGCAGCCGGGGACTAGCAGAAATTTTCGATGAGCAGTTCTTC. Translated, it gives CASSRGLAEIFDEQFF.

In this sample, this clone turned up once. The rearrangement links TRBV14 to TRBJ2-6; no clear D. V was cut by 4 bases and J by 4 bases, with 11 bases left in between. CDR1 is SGHDN, CDR2 FVKESK, per germline. The CDR3 spans 15 residues. Here the CDR3 reads CASSPSRSGANVLTF. The CDR3 DNA is TGTGCCAGCAGCCCTAGTCGATCGGGGGCCAACGTCCTGACTTTC.

J is TRBJ1-6 and V is TRBV18; D call uncertain. Germline-derived CDR1 and CDR2 are KGHSH and LQKENI. The V and J ends lost 6 bases and 6 bases respectively, with 12 bases between them. The CDR3 loop spans 14 amino acids. CDR3 DNA sequence: TGTGCCAGCTCTCCCGGGATTATTAATTCACCCCTCCACTTT. Amino acid sequence: CASSPGIINSPLHF.

J is TRBJ2-3 and V is TRBV7-9; D is ambiguous. The V end was cut by 6 bases, the J end by 2 bases, with 12 bases between. This CDR3 has 14 amino acids. Germline CDR1 reads SEHNR; CDR2 reads FQNEAQ (reference sequence). The CDR3 protein is CASSSFGLTDTQYF. The CDR3 region has the DNA TGTGCCAGCAGTTCCTTTGGCCTCACAGATACGCAGTATTTT. The full variable domain, in which reference TRBV7-9 and TRBJ2-3 provide the parts outside the CDR3, is DTGVSQNPRHKITKRGQNVTFRCDPISEHNRLYWYRQTLGQGPEFLTYFQNEAQLEKSRLLSDRFSAERPKGSFSTLEIQRTEQGDSAMYLCASSSFGLTDTQYFGPGTRLTVL.

The gene calls are TRBV6-5 and TRBJ2-5, with 11 bases aligning to TRBD2. With V trimmed by 7 bases and J by 7 bases, 8 bases remained unmatched. Per the germline V gene, CDR1 is MNHEY and CDR2 is SVGAGI. The CDR3 runs to 14 residues. In DNA form, the CDR3 reads TGTGCCAGCACTTTAGCGGGGGGGCAGGGGACCCAGTACTTC. It yields the protein CASTLAGGQGTQYF.

This clone was seen a single time. V usage is TRBV2 and J usage is TRBJ1-2, with 8 bases that match TRBD1. The CDR3 totals 15 residues. Trimming removed 3 bases from V and 2 bases from J; junction bases left unmatched: 5. The germline V gene encodes CDR1 SNHLY and CDR2 FYNNEI. The CDR3 DNA follows: TGTGCCAGCAGTGAGCAGGGGGCGGTCAACTATGGCTACACCTTC. Translation: CASSEQGAVNYGYTF.

As for this clone: The junction differs from germline at one of its ends, possibly a read error. The chain links TRBV7-7 to TRBJ2-3, with 7 nucleotides matching TRBD2. This CDR3 is built from 15 residues. Germline V gene data show CDR1 as SSHAT and CDR2 as FNYEAQ (reference sequence). This CDR3 reads CASSPARGVADTQYF. The DNA for the CDR3 is TGTGCTAGCAGCCCAGCCCGGGGGGTGGCAGATACGCAGTATTTT.

The V gene is TRBV9, the J gene TRBJ2-3; 7 bases are shared with TRBD2. The length of the CDR3 is 15 residues. With V trimmed by 3 bases and J by 2 bases, 6 bases remained unmatched. Germline lookup yields CDR1 SGDLS and CDR2 YYNGEE. Here the CDR3 DNA reads TGTGCCAGCAGCGCCTCCGGGACTATCACAGATACGCAGTATTTT. As protein: CASSASGTITDTQYF.